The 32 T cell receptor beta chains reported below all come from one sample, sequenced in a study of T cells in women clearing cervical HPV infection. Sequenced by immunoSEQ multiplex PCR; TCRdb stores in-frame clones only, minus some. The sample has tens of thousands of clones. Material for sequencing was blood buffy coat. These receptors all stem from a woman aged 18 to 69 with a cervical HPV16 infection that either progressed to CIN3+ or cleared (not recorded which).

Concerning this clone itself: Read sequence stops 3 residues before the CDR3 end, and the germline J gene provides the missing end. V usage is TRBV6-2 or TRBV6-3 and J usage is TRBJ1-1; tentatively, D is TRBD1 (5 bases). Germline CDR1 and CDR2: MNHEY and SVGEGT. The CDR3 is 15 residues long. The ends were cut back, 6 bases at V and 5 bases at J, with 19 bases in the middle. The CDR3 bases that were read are TGTGCCAGCAGAGCTGGGGGGTCTGGCCATACTGAA. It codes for CASRAGGSGHTE. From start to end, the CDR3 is CASRAGGSGHTEAFF.

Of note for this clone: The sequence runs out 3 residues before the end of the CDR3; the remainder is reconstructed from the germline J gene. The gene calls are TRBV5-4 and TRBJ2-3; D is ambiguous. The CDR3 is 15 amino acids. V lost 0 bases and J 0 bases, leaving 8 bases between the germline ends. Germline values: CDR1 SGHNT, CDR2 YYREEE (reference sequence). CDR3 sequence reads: CASSLVYSSTDTQYF. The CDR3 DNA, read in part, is TGTGCCAGCAGCTTGGTGTACAGCAGCACAGATACG.

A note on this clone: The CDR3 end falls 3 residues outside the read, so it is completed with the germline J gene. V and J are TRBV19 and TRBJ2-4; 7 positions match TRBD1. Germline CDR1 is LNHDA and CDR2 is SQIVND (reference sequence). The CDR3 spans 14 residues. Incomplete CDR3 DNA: TGTGCCAGTAGTCCGGCCGTACAGGGGAATGGT. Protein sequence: CASSPAVQGNG. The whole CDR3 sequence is CASSPAVQGNGQYF.

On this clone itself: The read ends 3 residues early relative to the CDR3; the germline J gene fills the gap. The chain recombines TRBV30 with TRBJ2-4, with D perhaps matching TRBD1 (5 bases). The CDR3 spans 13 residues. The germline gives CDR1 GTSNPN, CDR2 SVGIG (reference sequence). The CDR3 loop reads CAWSPQGDGGQYF. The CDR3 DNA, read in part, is TGTGCCTGGAGTCCCCAGGGTGATGGTGGT.

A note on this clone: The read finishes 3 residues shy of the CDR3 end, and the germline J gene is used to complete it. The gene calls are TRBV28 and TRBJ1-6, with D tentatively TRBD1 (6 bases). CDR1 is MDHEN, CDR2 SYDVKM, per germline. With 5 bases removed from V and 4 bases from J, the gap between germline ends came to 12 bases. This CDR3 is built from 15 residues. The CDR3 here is CASSKGTTYNSPLHF. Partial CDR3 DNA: TGTGCCAGCAGTAAGGGGACAACTTATAATTCACCC. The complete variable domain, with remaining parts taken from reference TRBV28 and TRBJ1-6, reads DVKVTQSSRYLVKRTGEKVFLECVQDMDHENMFWYRQDPGLGLRLIYFSYDVKMKEKGDIPEGYSVSREKKERFSLILESASTNQTSMYLCASSKGTTYNSPLHFGNGTRLTVT.

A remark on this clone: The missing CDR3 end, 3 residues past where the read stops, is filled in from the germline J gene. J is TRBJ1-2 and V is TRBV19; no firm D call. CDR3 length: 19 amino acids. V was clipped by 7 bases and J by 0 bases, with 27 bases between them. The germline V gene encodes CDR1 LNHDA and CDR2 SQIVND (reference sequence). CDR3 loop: CASTSHGRTQERANYGYTF. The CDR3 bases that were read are TGTGCCAGTACCTCCCATGGCAGGACTCAAGAAAGAGCTAACTATGGC.

The sequenced part of the CDR3 DNA is TGTGCCAGCTCACCGGGGGACACTTCCTACGAC. Translated, it gives CASSPGDTSYD. From start to end, the CDR3 is CASSPGDTSYDYTF. This chain joins TRBV18 and TRBJ1-2; maybe TRBD1 (6 bases). The CDR3 end lies 3 residues beyond the end of the read and is filled in from the germline J gene. Germline assignment: CDR1 KGHSH and CDR2 LQKENI. This CDR3 spans 14 amino acids.

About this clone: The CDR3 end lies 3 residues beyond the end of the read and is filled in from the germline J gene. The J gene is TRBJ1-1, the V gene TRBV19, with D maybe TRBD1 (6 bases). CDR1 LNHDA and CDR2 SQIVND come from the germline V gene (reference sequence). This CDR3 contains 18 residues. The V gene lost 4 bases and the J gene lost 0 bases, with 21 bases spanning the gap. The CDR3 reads CASSRDTGTFGVNTEAFF. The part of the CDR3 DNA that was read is TGTGCCAGTAGTAGGGACACCGGGACATTCGGTGTGAACACTGAA.

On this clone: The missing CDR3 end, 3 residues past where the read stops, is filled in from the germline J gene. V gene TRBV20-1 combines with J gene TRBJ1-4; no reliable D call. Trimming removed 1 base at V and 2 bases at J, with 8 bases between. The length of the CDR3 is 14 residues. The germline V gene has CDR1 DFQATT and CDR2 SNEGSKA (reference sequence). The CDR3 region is CSARVSGTNEKLFF. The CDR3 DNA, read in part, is TGCAGTGCTAGAGTCTCGGGGACTAATGAAAAA.

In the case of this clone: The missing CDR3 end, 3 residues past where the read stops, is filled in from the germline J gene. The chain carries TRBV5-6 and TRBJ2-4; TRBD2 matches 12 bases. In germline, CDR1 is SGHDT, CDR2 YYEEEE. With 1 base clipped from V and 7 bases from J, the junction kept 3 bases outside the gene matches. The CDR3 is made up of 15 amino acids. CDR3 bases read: TGTGCCAGCAGCTTGAAGGGGACTAGCGGGAACATT. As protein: CASSLKGTSGNI. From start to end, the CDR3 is CASSLKGTSGNIQYF.

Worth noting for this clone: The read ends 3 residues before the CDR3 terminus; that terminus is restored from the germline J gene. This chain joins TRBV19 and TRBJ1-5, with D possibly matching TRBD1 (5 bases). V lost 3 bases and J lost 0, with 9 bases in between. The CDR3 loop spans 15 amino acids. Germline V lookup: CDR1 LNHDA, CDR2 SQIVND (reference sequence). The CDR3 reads CASSMRGFSNQPQHF. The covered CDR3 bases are TGTGCCAGTAGTATGCGGGGGTTTAGCAATCAGCCC.

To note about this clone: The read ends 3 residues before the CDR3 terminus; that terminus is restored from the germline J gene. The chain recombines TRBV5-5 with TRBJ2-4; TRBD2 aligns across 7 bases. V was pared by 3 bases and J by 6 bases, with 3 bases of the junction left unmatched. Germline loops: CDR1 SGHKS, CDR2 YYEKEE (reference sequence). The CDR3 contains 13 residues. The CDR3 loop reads CASSYGTTNIQYF. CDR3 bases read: TGTGCCAGCAGCTACGGGACTACAAACATT.

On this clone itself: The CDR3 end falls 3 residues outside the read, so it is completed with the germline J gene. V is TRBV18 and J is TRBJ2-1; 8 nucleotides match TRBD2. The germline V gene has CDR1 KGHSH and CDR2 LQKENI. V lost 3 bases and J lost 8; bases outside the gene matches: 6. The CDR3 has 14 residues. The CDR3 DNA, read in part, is TGTGCCAGCTCACCGCTTAGCGGGAAGGATGAG. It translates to CASSPLSGKDE. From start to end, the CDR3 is CASSPLSGKDEQFF.

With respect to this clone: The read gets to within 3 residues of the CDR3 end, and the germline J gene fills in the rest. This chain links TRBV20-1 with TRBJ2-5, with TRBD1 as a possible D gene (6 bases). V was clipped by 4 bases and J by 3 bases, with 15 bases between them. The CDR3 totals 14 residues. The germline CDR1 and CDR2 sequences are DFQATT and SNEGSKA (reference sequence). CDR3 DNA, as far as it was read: TGCAGTGCTACACCGGCCAGGGGAGAAGAGACC. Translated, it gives CSATPARGEET. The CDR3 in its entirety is CSATPARGEETQYF.

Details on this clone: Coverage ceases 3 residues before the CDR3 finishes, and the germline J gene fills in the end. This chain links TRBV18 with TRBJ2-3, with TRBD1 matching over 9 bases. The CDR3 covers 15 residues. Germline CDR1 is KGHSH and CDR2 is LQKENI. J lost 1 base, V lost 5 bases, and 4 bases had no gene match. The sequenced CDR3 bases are TGTGCCAGCTCAGGGGGACAGGGAGGCACAGATACG. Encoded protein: CASSGGQGGTDT. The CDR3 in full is CASSGGQGGTDTQYF.

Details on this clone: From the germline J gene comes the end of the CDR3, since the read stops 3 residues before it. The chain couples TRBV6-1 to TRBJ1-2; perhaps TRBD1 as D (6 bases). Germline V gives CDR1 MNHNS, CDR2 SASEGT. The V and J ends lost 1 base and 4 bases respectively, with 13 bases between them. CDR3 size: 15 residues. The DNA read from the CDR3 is TGTGCCAGCAGTGAAGGGGCAGGGGACATCTATGGC. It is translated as CASSEGAGDIYG. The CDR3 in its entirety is CASSEGAGDIYGYTF.

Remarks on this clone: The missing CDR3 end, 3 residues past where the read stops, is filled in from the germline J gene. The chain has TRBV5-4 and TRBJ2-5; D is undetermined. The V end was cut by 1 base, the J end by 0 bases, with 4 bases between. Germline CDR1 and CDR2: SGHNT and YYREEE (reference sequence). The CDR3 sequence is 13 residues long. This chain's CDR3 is CASSLPNQETQYF. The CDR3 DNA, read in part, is TGTGCCAGCAGCTTGCCCAACCAAGAGACC.

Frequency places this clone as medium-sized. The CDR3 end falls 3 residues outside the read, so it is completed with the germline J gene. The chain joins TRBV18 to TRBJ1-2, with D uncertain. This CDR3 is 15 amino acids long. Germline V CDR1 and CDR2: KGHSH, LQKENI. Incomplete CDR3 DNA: TGTGCCAGCTCACCGACCGCGCAGGCGAGATACGGC. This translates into CASSPTAQARYG. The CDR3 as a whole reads CASSPTAQARYGYTF.

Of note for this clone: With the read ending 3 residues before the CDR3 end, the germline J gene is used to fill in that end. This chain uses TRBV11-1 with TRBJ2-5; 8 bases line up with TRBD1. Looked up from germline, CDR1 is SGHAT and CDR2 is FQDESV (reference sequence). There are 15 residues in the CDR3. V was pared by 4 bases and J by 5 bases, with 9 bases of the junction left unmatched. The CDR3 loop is CASSSGKDRAETQYF. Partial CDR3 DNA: TGTGCCAGCAGCTCGGGAAAGGACAGGGCTGAGACC.

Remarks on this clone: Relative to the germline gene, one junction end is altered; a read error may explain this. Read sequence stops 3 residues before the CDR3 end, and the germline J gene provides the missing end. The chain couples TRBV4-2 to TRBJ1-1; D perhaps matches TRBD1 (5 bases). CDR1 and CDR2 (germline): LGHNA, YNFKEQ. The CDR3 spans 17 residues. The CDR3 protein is CASSAGPGDGMNTEAFF. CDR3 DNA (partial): TGCGCCAGCAGCGCGGGACCGGGGGACGGTATGAACACTGAA.

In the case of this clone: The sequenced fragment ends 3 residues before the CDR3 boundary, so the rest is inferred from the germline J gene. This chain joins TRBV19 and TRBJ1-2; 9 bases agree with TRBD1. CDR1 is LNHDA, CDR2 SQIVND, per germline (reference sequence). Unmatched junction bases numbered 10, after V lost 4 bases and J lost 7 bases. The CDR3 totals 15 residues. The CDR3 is CASSKDRGMEGGYTF. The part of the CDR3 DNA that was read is TGTGCCAGTAGTAAGGACAGGGGCATGGAGGGTGGC. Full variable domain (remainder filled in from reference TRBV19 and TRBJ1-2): DGGITQSPKYLFRKEGQNVTLSCEQNLNHDAMYWYRQDPGQGLRLIYYSQIVNDFQKGDIAEGYSVSREKKESFPLTVTSAQKNPTAFYLCASSKDRGMEGGYTFGSGTRLTVV.

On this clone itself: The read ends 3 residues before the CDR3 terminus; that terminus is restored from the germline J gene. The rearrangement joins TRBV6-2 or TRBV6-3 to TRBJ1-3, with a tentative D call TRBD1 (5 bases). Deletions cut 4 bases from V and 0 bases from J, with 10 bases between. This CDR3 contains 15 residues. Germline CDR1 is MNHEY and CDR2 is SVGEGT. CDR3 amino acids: CASSLGPASGNTIYF. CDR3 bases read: TGTGCCAGCAGTTTGGGGCCAGCCTCTGGAAACACC.

Incomplete CDR3 DNA: TGTGCCAGCCCCTCAGGGGGCGGCCGGGATGAG. It is translated as CASPSGGGRDE. The whole CDR3 reads CASPSGGGRDEQFF. This rearrangement joins TRBV7-9 to TRBJ2-1; 8 bases align to TRBD1. Sequencing ends 3 residues short of the CDR3 end; the germline J gene provides the rest. This CDR3 region has 14 residues. Trimming removed 8 bases from V and 8 bases from J; junction bases left unmatched: 11. Germline CDR1 SEHNR, CDR2 FQNEAQ (reference sequence).

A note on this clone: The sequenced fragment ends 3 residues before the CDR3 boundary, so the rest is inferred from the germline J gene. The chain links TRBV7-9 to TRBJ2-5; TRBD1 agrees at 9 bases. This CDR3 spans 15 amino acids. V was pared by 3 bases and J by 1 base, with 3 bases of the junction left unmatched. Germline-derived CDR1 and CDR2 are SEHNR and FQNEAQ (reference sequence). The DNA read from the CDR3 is TGTGCCAGCAGCTTCCCGGGACAGGGCCAAGAGACC. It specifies CASSFPGQGQET. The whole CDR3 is CASSFPGQGQETQYF.

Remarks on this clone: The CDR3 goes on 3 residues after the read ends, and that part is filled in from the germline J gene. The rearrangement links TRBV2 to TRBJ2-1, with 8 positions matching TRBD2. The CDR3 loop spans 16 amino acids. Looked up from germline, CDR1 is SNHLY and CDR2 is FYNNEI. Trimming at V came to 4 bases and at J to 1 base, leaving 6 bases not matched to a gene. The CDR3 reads CASSAESGRSYNEQFF. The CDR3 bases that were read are TGTGCCAGCAGTGCCGAAAGCGGGAGATCCTACAATGAG.

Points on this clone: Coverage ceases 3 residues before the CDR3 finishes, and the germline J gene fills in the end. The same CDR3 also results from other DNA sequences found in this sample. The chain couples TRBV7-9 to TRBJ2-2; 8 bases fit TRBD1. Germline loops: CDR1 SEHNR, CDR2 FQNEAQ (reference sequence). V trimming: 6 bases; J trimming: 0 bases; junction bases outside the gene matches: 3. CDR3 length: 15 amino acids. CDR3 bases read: TGTGCCAGCAGGCCGGGACAGGCGAACACCGGGGAG. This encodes CASRPGQANTGE. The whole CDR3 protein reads CASRPGQANTGELFF.

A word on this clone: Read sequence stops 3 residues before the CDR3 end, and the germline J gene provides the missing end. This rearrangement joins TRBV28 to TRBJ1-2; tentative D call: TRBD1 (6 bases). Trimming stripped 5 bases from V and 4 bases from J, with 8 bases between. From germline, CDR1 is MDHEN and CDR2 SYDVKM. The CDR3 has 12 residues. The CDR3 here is CASSPQGYGYTF. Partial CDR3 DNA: TGTGCCAGCAGTCCACAGGGCTATGGC.

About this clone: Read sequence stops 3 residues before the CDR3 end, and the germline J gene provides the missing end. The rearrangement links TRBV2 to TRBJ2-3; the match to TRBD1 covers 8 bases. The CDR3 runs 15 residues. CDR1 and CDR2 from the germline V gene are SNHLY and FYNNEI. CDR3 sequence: CAIGTGSESNQPQYF. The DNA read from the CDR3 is TGTGCCATTGGGACAGGTTCTGAATCGAATCAGCCG.

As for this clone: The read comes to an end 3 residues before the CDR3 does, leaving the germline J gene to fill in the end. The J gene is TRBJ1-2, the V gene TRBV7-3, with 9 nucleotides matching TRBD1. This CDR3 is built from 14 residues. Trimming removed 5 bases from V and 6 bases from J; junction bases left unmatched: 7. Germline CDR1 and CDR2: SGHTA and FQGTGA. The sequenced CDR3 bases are TGTGCCAGCAGCCCCGGACAGGGGAGGCATGGC. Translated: CASSPGQGRHG. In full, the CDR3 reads CASSPGQGRHGYTF.

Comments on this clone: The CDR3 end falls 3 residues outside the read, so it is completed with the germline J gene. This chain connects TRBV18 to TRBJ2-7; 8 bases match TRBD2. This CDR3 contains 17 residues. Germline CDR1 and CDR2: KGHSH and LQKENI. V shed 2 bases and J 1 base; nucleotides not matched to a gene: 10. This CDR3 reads CASSPLGSGGQSYEQYF. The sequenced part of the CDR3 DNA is TGTGCCAGCTCACCATTAGGAAGCGGGGGCCAATCCTACGAG.

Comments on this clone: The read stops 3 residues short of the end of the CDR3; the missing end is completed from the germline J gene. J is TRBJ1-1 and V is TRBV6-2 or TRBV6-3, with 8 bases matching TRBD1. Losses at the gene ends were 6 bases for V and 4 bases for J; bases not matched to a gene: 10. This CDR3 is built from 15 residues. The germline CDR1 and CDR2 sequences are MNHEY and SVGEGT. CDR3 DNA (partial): TGTGCCAGCAGGTGTCTGGGGACAGGATGCACTGAA. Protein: CASRCLGTGCTE. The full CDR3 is CASRCLGTGCTEAFF.

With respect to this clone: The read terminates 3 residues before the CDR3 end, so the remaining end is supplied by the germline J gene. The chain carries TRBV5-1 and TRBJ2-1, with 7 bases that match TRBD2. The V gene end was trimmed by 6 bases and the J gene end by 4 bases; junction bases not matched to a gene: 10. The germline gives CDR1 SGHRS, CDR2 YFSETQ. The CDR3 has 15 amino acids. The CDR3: CASTDRASGYNEQFF. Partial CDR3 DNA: TGCGCCAGCACCGATAGGGCTAGCGGATACAATGAG.